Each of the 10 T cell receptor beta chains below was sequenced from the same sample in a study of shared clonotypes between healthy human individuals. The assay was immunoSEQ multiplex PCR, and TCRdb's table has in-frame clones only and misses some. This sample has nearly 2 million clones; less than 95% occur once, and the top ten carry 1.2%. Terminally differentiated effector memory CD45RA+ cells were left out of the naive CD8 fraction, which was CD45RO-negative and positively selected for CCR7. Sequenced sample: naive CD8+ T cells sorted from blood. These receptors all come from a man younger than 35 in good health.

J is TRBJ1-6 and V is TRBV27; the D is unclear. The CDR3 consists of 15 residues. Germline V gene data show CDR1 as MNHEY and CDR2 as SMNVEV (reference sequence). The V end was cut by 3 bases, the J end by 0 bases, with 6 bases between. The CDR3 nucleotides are TGTGCCAGCAGTTTGAGGCCCTCCTATAATTCACCCCTCCACTTT. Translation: CASSLRPSYNSPLHF.

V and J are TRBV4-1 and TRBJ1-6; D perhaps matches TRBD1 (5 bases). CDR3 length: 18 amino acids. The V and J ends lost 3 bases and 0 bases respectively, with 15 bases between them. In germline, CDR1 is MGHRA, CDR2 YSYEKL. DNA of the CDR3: TGCGCCAGCAGCCATGGGTCCGGGGCGAGCTCCTATAATTCACCCCTCCACTTT. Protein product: CASSHGSGASSYNSPLHF.

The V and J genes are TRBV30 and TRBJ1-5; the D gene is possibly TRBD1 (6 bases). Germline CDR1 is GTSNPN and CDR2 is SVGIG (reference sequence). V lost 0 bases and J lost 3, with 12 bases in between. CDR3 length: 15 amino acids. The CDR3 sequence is CAWSVHGGNNQPQHF. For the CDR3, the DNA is TGTGCCTGGAGTGTACACGGGGGCAACAATCAGCCCCAGCATTTT. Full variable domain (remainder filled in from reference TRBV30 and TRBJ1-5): SQTIHQWPATLVQPVGSPLSLECTVEGTSNPNLYWYRQAAGRGLQLLFYSVGIGQISSEVPQNLSASRPQDRQFILSSKKLLLSDSGFYLCAWSVHGGNNQPQHFGDGTRLSIL.

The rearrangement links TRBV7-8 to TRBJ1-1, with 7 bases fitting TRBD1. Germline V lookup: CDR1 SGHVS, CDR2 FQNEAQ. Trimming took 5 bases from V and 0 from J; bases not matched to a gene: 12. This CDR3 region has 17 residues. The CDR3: CASSLPRDRTMNTEAFF. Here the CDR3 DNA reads TGTGCCAGCAGCCTACCCCGGGACAGAACCATGAACACTGAAGCTTTCTTT. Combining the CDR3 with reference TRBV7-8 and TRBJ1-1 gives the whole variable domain GAGVSQSPRYKVAKRGQDVALRCDPISGHVSLFWYQQALGQGPEFLTYFQNEAQLDKSGLPSDRFFAERPEGSVSTLKIQRTQQEDSAVYLCASSLPRDRTMNTEAFFGQGTRLTVV.

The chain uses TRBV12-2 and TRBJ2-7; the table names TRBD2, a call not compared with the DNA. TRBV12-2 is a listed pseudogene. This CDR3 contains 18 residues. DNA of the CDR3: TGTGCAAGTCTCCCACCGGGACTAGCGGGTAGTGGTTCCTACGAGCAGTACTTC. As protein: CASLPPGLAGSGSYEQYF.

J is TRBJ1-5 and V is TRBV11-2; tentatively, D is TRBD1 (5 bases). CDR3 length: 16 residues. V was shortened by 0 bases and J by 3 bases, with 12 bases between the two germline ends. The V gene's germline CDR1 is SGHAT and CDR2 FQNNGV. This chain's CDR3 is CASSLDGAGFNQPQHF. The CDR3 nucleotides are TGTGCCAGCAGCTTAGACGGGGCAGGGTTCAATCAGCCCCAGCATTTT. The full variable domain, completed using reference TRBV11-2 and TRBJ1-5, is EAGVAQSPRYKIIEKRQSVAFWCNPISGHATLYWYQQILGQGPKLLIQFQNNGVVDDSQLPKDRFSAERLKGVDSTLKIQPAKLEDSAVYLCASSLDGAGFNQPQHFGDGTRLSIL.

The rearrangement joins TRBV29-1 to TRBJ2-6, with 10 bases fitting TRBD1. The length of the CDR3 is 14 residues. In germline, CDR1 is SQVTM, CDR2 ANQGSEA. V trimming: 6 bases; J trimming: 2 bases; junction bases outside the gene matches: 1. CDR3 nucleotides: TGCAGCGTCGGGACAGGGGCTGGGGCCAACGTCCTGACTTTC. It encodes CSVGTGAGANVLTF.

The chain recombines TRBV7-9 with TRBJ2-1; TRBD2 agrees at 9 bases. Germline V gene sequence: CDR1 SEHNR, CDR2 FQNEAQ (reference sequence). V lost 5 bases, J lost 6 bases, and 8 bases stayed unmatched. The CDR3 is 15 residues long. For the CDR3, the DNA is TGTGCCAGCAGCAGTACTAGCGGGCGAGGCAATGAGCAGTTCTTC. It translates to CASSSTSGRGNEQFF.

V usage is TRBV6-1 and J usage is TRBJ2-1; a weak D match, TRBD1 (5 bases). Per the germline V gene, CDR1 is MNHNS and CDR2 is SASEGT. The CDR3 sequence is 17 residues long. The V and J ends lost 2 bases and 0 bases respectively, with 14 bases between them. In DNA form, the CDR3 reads TGTGCCAGCAGTGAAAACCCGACAGACCTCTCCTACAATGAGCAGTTCTTC. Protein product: CASSENPTDLSYNEQFF.

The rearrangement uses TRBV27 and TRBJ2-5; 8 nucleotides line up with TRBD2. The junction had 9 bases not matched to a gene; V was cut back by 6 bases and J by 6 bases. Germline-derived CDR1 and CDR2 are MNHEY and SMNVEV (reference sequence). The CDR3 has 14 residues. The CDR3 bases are TGTGCCAGCAGCTGGACTAGCACCCCCAAGACCCAGTACTTC. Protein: CASSWTSTPKTQYF.